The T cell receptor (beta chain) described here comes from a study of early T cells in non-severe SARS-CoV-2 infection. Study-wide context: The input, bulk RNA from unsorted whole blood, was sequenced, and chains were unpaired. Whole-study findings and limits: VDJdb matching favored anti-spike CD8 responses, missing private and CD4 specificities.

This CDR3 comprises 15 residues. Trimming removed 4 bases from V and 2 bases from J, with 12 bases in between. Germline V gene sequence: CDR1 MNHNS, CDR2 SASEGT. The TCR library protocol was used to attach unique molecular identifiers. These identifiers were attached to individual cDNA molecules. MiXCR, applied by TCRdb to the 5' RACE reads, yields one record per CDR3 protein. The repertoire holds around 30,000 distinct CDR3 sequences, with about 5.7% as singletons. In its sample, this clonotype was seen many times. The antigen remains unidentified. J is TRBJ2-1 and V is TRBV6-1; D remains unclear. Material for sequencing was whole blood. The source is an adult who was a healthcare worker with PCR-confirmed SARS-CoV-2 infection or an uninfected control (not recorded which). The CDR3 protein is CASSGDLSTYNEQFF. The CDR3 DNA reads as TGTGCCAGCAGTGGCGACCTGAGCACCTACAATGAGCAGTTCTTC.